These 10 T cell receptor beta chains came from one sample sequenced in a study of cytomegalovirus exposure and HLA in healthy donors. The PCR made use of 60 Vbeta and 13 Jbeta primers. Measured with immunoSEQ multiplex PCR; TCRdb has only the in-frame clones, and not every one. The sample lists about 140,000 clones, about 79% occurring once. The sequencing input was PBMCs. Source of these receptors: a middle-aged man in good health and CMV-seropositive.

The chain employs TRBV14 and TRBJ2-3; 8 bases are a match to TRBD2. This CDR3 has 17 amino acids. V lost 2 bases and J lost 3; bases outside the gene matches: 10. CDR1 is SGHDN and CDR2 is FVKESK in the germline V gene. For the CDR3, the DNA is TGTGCCAGCAGCCAACAGCGGGAGTTCCCTTTGACAGATACGCAGTATTTT. Translating it yields CASSQQREFPLTDTQYF. Full variable domain (missing parts from reference TRBV14 and TRBJ2-3): EAGVTQFPSHSVIEKGQTVTLRCDPISGHDNLYWYRRVMGKEIKFLLHFVKESKQDESGMPNNRFLAERTGGTYSTLKVQPAELEDSGVYFCASSQQREFPLTDTQYFGPGTRLTVL.

The rearrangement links TRBV27 to TRBJ2-3; D may be TRBD2 (6 bases). The CDR3 totals 14 residues. From germline, CDR1 is MNHEY and CDR2 SMNVEV (reference sequence). V shed 9 bases and J shed 0 bases, with 13 bases lying between them. The CDR3: CASGEVDSTDTQYF. The CDR3 bases are TGTGCCAGTGGGGAGGTCGATAGCACAGATACGCAGTATTTT.

Here the CDR3 reads CASSENVGGNQPQHF. CDR3 in DNA: TGTGCCAGCAGTGAAAATGTCGGGGGCAATCAGCCCCAGCATTTT. The rearrangement joins TRBV2 to TRBJ1-5; D is uncertain. Between the trimmed V and J ends, which lost 2 bases and 2 bases, there was a span of 10 bases. CDR1 is SNHLY and CDR2 is FYNNEI in the germline V gene. This CDR3 spans 15 amino acids.

This clone was seen a handful of times. The rearrangement joins TRBV4-3 to TRBJ2-2; TRBD2 might be the D (5 bases). V was clipped by 4 bases and J by 2 bases, with 14 bases between them. The CDR3 has 16 residues. The germline CDR1 and CDR2 sequences are LGHNA and YSLEER. DNA of the CDR3: TGCGCCAGCAGCCGCCGCGGGCAGCCAAACACCGGGGAGCTGTTTTTT. Protein product: CASSRRGQPNTGELFF.

The rearrangement links TRBV27 to TRBJ2-1; D gene ambiguous. V lost 3 bases and J 5 bases, leaving 8 bases between the germline ends. This CDR3 is 13 amino acids long. Looked up from germline, CDR1 is MNHEY and CDR2 is SMNVEV (reference sequence). This CDR3 is CASSFTQNNEQFF. CDR3 in DNA: TGTGCCAGCAGTTTTACACAGAACAATGAGCAGTTCTTC.

V is TRBV10-3 and J is TRBJ2-3; 9 positions match TRBD2. Germline CDR1 and CDR2: ENHRY and SYGVKD. This CDR3 is 15 amino acids long. The J segment lost 5 bases and the V segment lost 3 bases, leaving 6 bases of the junction unmatched. DNA for the CDR3: TGTGCCATCAGTGAACAAGCGGGGGGCCAAGATACGCAGTATTTT. Its translation is CAISEQAGGQDTQYF.

To note about this clone: The identical CDR3 is also encoded by other nucleotide sequences in the sample. The V call is TRBV27, the J call TRBJ1-1; D not certain. V shed 7 bases and J shed 7 bases, with 16 bases lying between them. From germline, CDR1 is MNHEY and CDR2 SMNVEV (reference sequence). The CDR3 sequence is 13 residues long. CDR3 in amino acids: CASTFWPRGEAFF. The CDR3, as DNA: TGTGCCAGCACCTTTTGGCCCCGGGGTGAAGCTTTCTTT.

V and J are TRBV7-3 and TRBJ1-1; D unresolved. This CDR3 is 14 amino acids long. Germline V gives CDR1 SGHTA, CDR2 FQGTGA. V was trimmed by 3 bases and J by 1 base, leaving 9 bases between them. The CDR3: CASSLGGTNTEAFF. Written as DNA, the CDR3 is TGTGCCAGCAGCTTGGGAGGAACGAACACTGAAGCTTTCTTT.

This clone was picked up one time. CDR3 in amino acids: CASSSPRDRGSSGANVLTF. CDR3 sequence (DNA): TGTGCCAGCAGCTCCCCCCGGGACAGAGGCTCCTCTGGGGCCAACGTCCTGACTTTC. The V call is TRBV7-3, the J call TRBJ2-6, with 7 bases matching TRBD1. This CDR3 comprises 19 residues. Germline values: CDR1 SGHTA, CDR2 FQGTGA. Unmatched junction bases numbered 12, after V lost 4 bases and J lost 0 bases. Full variable domain (rest looked up from reference TRBV7-3 and TRBJ2-6): GAGVSQTPSNKVTEKGKYVELRCDPISGHTALYWYRQSLGQGPEFLIYFQGTGAADDSGLPNDRFFAVRPEGSVSTLKIQRTERGDSAVYLCASSSPRDRGSSGANVLTFGAGSRLTVL.

The rearrangement joins TRBV25-1 to TRBJ1-1; TRBD1 is a possible D gene (6 bases). The CDR3 consists of 13 residues. The germline V gene has CDR1 MGHDK and CDR2 SYGVNS. V gave up 4 bases and J gave up 5 bases, with 11 bases separating them. The CDR3 here is CASSATGRTEAFF. The CDR3 DNA sequence: TGTGCCAGCAGTGCTACAGGGAGAACTGAAGCTTTCTTT.